This passage covers 27 T cell receptor beta chains from one sample sequenced in a study of control samples from healthy donors and cancer patients. Assay: immunoSEQ multiplex PCR; the TCRdb copy retains only in-frame clones and omits some. The table lists 100,000 to 150,000 clones, 80% to 95% of them singletons, with 2% to 3% in the top ten. The sequencing input was blood. The receptors were gathered from a man between 35 and 55 years old in good health.

The V and J genes are TRBV5-3 and TRBJ2-5, with D tentatively TRBD2 (5 bases). TRBV5-3 is an ORF, and what it does is uncertain. This CDR3 contains 14 residues. The V end was cut by 1 base, the J end by 4 bases, with 11 bases between. CDR3 in amino acids: CARSLLGARETQYF. The CDR3, as DNA: TGTGCCAGAAGCTTGCTGGGAGCCCGAGAGACCCAGTACTTC.

The genes are TRBV11-3 and TRBJ2-7; D uncertain. This CDR3 is 13 amino acids long. V gave up 6 bases and J gave up 2 bases, with 11 bases separating them. Germline assignment: CDR1 SGHNT and CDR2 YENEEA. The CDR3 DNA is TGTGCCAGCAGTAGAGGTAAAACCTACGAGCAGTACTTC. Translating gives CASSRGKTYEQYF. The full variable domain, in which reference TRBV11-3 and TRBJ2-7 provide the parts outside the CDR3, is EAGVVQSPRYKIIEKKQPVAFWCNPISGHNTLYWYLQNLGQGPELLIRYENEEAVDDSQLPKDRFSAERLKGVDSTLKIQPAELGDSAVYLCASSRGKTYEQYFGPGTRLTVT.

This clone occurred a few times. The chain employs TRBV2 and TRBJ2-2, with D possibly being TRBD1 or TRBD2 (5 bases each). This CDR3 comprises 15 residues. Deletions cut 8 bases from V and 5 bases from J, with 18 bases between. Germline V gene sequence: CDR1 SNHLY, CDR2 FYNNEI. CDR3: CASQRGAYSTGELFF. CDR3 nucleotide sequence: TGTGCCAGCCAGAGAGGGGCATATTCGACCGGGGAGCTGTTTTTT.

The chain links TRBV9 to TRBJ1-1; a possible D gene is TRBD1 (5 bases). CDR3 length: 15 residues. V lost 3 bases and J lost 6, with 18 bases in between. Germline lookup yields CDR1 SGDLS and CDR2 YYNGEE. As DNA, the CDR3 is TGTGCCAGCAGCGAGACGTCAGGGTATGAGGCTGAAGCTTTCTTT. Its protein is CASSETSGYEAEAFF.

The J gene is TRBJ1-3, the V gene TRBV27; no reliable D call. The CDR3 consists of 15 residues. Germline CDR1 MNHEY, CDR2 SMNVEV (reference sequence). V was shortened by 2 bases and J by 4 bases, with 12 bases between the two germline ends. Written as DNA, the CDR3 is TGTGCCAGCAGTTTAAGTGAGGGCGCAGGAAACACCATATATTTT. Residues: CASSLSEGAGNTIYF.

The CDR3 is CASSLGDTEQYF. For the CDR3, the DNA is TGTGCCAGCAGCTTAGGAGATACCGAGCAGTACTTC. The rearrangement uses TRBV11-3 and TRBJ2-7, with no clear D. Germline CDR1 is SGHNT and CDR2 is YENEEA. CDR3 size: 12 residues. V dropped 1 base and J dropped 6 bases, with 7 bases sitting between them.

The V and J genes are TRBV5-6 and TRBJ2-1; D remains ambiguous. V dropped 5 bases and J dropped 0 bases, with 9 bases sitting between them. This CDR3 region has 14 residues. Germline values: CDR1 SGHDT, CDR2 YYEEEE. The CDR3 nucleotides read TGTGCCAGCAGTTATTATTTCTCCTACAATGAGCAGTTCTTC. This translates into CASSYYFSYNEQFF.

This chain uses TRBV5-1 with TRBJ1-1; 7 nucleotides agree with TRBD1. V lost 7 bases to trimming and J lost 0 bases; unmatched junction nucleotides: 6. This CDR3 comprises 14 residues. The germline V gene has CDR1 SGHRS and CDR2 YFSETQ. CDR3 protein: CASGLTGMNTEAFF. The CDR3 DNA sequence: TGCGCCAGCGGACTGACAGGGATGAACACTGAAGCTTTCTTT.

V gene TRBV5-1 combines with J gene TRBJ1-1; TRBD1 is a possible D gene (6 bases). Between the trimmed V and J ends, which lost 0 bases and 4 bases, there was a span of 7 bases. The CDR3 totals 13 residues. Germline-derived CDR1 and CDR2 are SGHRS and YFSETQ. CDR3 coding DNA: TGCGCCAGCAGCTTGGAGGGGGGCACTGAAGCTTTCTTT. Protein: CASSLEGGTEAFF. The entire variable domain, with the rest obtained from reference TRBV5-1 and TRBJ1-1, is as follows: KAGVTQTPRYLIKTRGQQVTLSCSPISGHRSVSWYQQTPGQGLQFLFEYFSETQRNKGNFPGRFSGRQFSNSRSEMNVSTLELGDSALYLCASSLEGGTEAFFGQGTRLTVV.

The V gene is TRBV7-9, the J gene TRBJ2-2; no reliable D call. CDR1 and CDR2 from the germline V gene are SEHNR and FQNEAQ (reference sequence). CDR3 length: 14 amino acids. The germline V and J ends were trimmed by 1 base and 7 bases, with 10 bases remaining between them. CDR3 amino acids: CASSLGRYNGELFF. The CDR3, as DNA: TGTGCCAGCAGCTTAGGCCGGTATAACGGGGAGCTGTTTTTT.

The CDR3 sequence: CASSVHSPSGLAGAQETQYF. In DNA form, the CDR3 reads TGTGCCAGCAGCGTTCACAGTCCCTCGGGACTAGCGGGGGCTCAAGAGACCCAGTACTTC. The chain has TRBV9 and TRBJ2-5, with 14 bases lining up with TRBD2. Per the germline V gene, CDR1 is SGDLS and CDR2 is YYNGEE. The V and J ends lost 2 bases and 2 bases, in that order; junction bases with no gene match: 14. The CDR3 covers 20 residues.

The rearrangement links TRBV25-1 to TRBJ1-2, with D tentatively TRBD1 (6 bases). CDR3 length: 14 residues. Germline V gene sequence: CDR1 MGHDK, CDR2 SYGVNS. Trimming took off 8 bases at V and 7 bases at J, with 20 bases between the two ends. The CDR3 DNA reads TGTGCCAGCTATGCGTCAGGGGCTAGTGGTGGCTACACCTTC. Its protein product is CASYASGASGGYTF.

The chain carries TRBV19 and TRBJ1-5; D may be TRBD1 (5 bases). The CDR3 has 14 amino acids. The germline V gene encodes CDR1 LNHDA and CDR2 SQIVND (reference sequence). Trimming removed 10 bases from V and 7 bases from J, with 20 bases in between. The CDR3 DNA sequence: TGTGCCACACTTCTGCAGGGCAGAAGACAGCCCCAGCATTTT. Translation gives CATLLQGRRQPQHF. The full variable domain, its missing parts supplied by reference TRBV19 and TRBJ1-5, is DGGITQSPKYLFRKEGQNVTLSCEQNLNHDAMYWYRQDPGQGLRLIYYSQIVNDFQKGDIAEGYSVSREKKESFPLTVTSAQKNPTAFYLCATLLQGRRQPQHFGDGTRLSIL.

V usage is TRBV6-5 and J usage is TRBJ1-6, with a possible D match to TRBD1 (5 bases). V gave up 5 bases and J gave up 8 bases, with 13 bases separating them. This CDR3 is 14 amino acids long. The germline CDR1 and CDR2 sequences are MNHEY and SVGAGI. The CDR3 sequence is CASSNQGRDSPLHF. The CDR3 nucleotides read TGTGCCAGCAGTAACCAGGGCCGGGATTCACCCCTCCACTTT.

DNA for the CDR3: TGTGCCAGCGCCAATATTGGGACAGGGGGGAAACTGTTTTTT. It codes for CASANIGTGGKLFF. This chain connects TRBV27 to TRBJ1-4, with 11 nucleotides matching TRBD1. The CDR3 is 14 residues long. The trim removed 8 bases at V and 11 bases at J, leaving 10 bases unmatched. Looked up from germline, CDR1 is MNHEY and CDR2 is SMNVEV (reference sequence).

The chain uses TRBV3-1 (or the pseudogene TRBV3-2) and TRBJ1-2; the D gene is possibly TRBD1 (5 bases). Germline values: CDR1 LGHDT, CDR2 YNNKEL (reference sequence). Between the trimmed V and J ends, which lost 3 bases and 2 bases, there was a span of 7 bases. The CDR3 is 13 residues long. For the CDR3, the DNA is TGTGCCAGCAGCCATGCAGGGAACTATGGCTACACCTTC. Its protein is CASSHAGNYGYTF.

This sequence joins TRBV6-5 and TRBJ2-1; 7 bases map to TRBD2. Germline-derived CDR1 and CDR2 are MNHEY and SVGAGI. The CDR3 is 15 amino acids. V lost 2 bases and J lost 0; bases outside the gene matches: 1. Here the CDR3 DNA reads TGTGCCAGCAGTTACACGGGGGGCTCCTACAATGAGCAGTTCTTC. Amino acid sequence: CASSYTGGSYNEQFF.

In this sample, this clone turned up a few times. V is TRBV10-2 and J is TRBJ2-7; 9 bases map to TRBD1. Trimming took 3 bases from V and 3 from J; bases not matched to a gene: 6. CDR1 is WSHSY, CDR2 SAAADI, per germline. The CDR3 runs 15 residues. CDR3 DNA sequence: TGCGCCAGCAGTGAACAGGGGGCTCGTGTCTACGAGCAGTACTTC. This translates into CASSEQGARVYEQYF.

J is TRBJ2-7 and V is TRBV18, with 7 positions matching TRBD2. The CDR3 extends over 14 amino acids. Trimming took 0 bases from V and 3 from J; bases not matched to a gene: 2. Germline lookup yields CDR1 KGHSH and CDR2 LQKENI. The CDR3 spells CASSPPGRVYEQYF. CDR3 bases: TGTGCCAGCTCACCACCGGGGAGGGTCTACGAGCAGTACTTC.

The chain recombines TRBV5-1 with TRBJ2-5, with D tentatively TRBD1 (5 bases). Germline assignment: CDR1 SGHRS and CDR2 YFSETQ. The V and J ends lost 6 bases and 7 bases respectively, with 25 bases between them. The CDR3 is made up of 16 amino acids. The CDR3 sequence is CASTPGRATGLGTQYF. In DNA form, the CDR3 reads TGCGCCAGCACCCCAGGGCGAGCCACGGGTCTAGGGACCCAGTACTTC.

The chain couples TRBV13 to TRBJ2-3, with TRBD1 as a possible D gene (6 bases). The germline V gene has CDR1 PRHDT and CDR2 FYEKMQ (reference sequence). This CDR3 has 18 amino acids. V was clipped by 5 bases and J by 2 bases, with 23 bases between them. This chain's CDR3 is CASSHAQTGNLVTDTQYF. The CDR3 region has the DNA TGTGCCAGCAGCCATGCTCAGACAGGAAATCTCGTCACAGATACGCAGTATTTT.

The chain links TRBV6-5 to TRBJ2-1, with D unresolved. CDR3 length equals 12 residues. V shed 7 bases and J shed 6 bases, with 10 bases lying between them. CDR1 MNHEY and CDR2 SVGAGI come from the germline V gene. CDR3 sequence: CASKLGPNEQFF. For the CDR3, the DNA is TGTGCCAGCAAGCTCGGTCCCAATGAGCAGTTCTTC.

This clone turned up a few times. The gene calls are TRBV7-6 and TRBJ1-3, with D maybe TRBD1 (5 bases). Germline V gene lookup returns CDR1 SGHVS and CDR2 FNYEAQ. V was pared by 5 bases and J by 2 bases, with 13 bases between. There are 15 residues in the CDR3. CDR3 sequence (DNA): TGTGCCAGCAGCCTAGAGCAGGGAACTGGAAACACCATATATTTT. Translation gives CASSLEQGTGNTIYF.

The chain is built from TRBV5-1 and TRBJ1-1; possible D gene TRBD1, 6 bases. There are 13 residues in the CDR3. Between the trimmed V and J ends, which lost 2 bases and 4 bases, there was a span of 9 bases. CDR1 and CDR2 from the germline V gene are SGHRS and YFSETQ. CDR3 loop: CASSLLGGTEAFF. CDR3 nucleotide sequence: TGCGCCAGCAGCTTACTAGGGGGCACTGAAGCTTTCTTT.

The chain has TRBV15 and TRBJ2-3; 12 bases match TRBD2. The CDR3 spans 16 residues. Germline V gene lookup returns CDR1 LNHNV and CDR2 YYDKDF (reference sequence). Trimming cost V 1 base and J 4 bases; bases outside gene matches: 3. The CDR3: CATSRALAGGSDTQYF. In DNA form, the CDR3 reads TGTGCCACCAGCAGAGCCCTAGCGGGGGGGTCAGATACGCAGTATTTT.

The chain joins TRBV10-3 to TRBJ1-2; D remains ambiguous. Germline CDR1 ENHRY, CDR2 SYGVKD. This CDR3 spans 15 amino acids. The germline V and J ends were trimmed by 5 bases and 5 bases, with 18 bases remaining between them. The CDR3 coding sequence is TGTGCCATCAGTCGGGGTGGGGAAGGGTTTTATGGCTACACCTTC. It specifies CAISRGGEGFYGYTF.

This sequence joins TRBV5-1 and TRBJ2-7, with D uncertain. The CDR3 has 13 amino acids. Germline V CDR1 and CDR2: SGHRS, YFSETQ. V lost 7 bases to trimming and J lost 0 bases, with 11 bases between them. As DNA, the CDR3 is TGCGCCAGCTTCGACGGTTACTCCTACGAGCAGTACTTC. Encoded protein: CASFDGYSYEQYF.